The 18 T cell receptor beta chains below all came from one sample that was sequenced in a study of PD-1 blockade in classical Hodgkin lymphoma. Profiled with immunoSEQ multiplex PCR; TCRdb holds only in-frame clones, not every one. This table has 25,000 to 35,000 clones, 60% to 85% appearing once. Relapse was seen in all patients after autologous stem cell transplantation, and brentuximab vedotin exposure was variable. The source material was peripheral blood mononuclear cells (PBMCs), sampled before the second cycle of nivolumab. Every receptor here comes from a human donor with classical Hodgkin lymphoma.

Here the CDR3 reads CASSPVDQSSYNEQFF. The CDR3 bases are TGTGCCAGCTCACCAGTCGACCAGAGCTCCTACAATGAGCAGTTCTTC. The chain couples TRBV18 to TRBJ2-1; D remains unclear. Germline V gene sequence: CDR1 KGHSH, CDR2 LQKENI. V lost 2 bases to trimming and J lost 0 bases, with 11 bases between them. The CDR3 totals 16 residues.

The V and J genes are TRBV7-9 and TRBJ2-3, with unresolved D. The germline V gene encodes CDR1 SEHNR and CDR2 FQNEAQ (reference sequence). CDR3 length: 15 amino acids. V gave up 2 bases and J gave up 0 bases, with 9 bases separating them. CDR3 in DNA: TGTGCCAGCAGCTTATTGGGGTCTAGCACAGATACGCAGTATTTT. Protein product: CASSLLGSSTDTQYF.

This clone was seen just once. This chain links TRBV9 with TRBJ2-1; 8 bases match TRBD2. Looked up from germline, CDR1 is SGDLS and CDR2 is YYNGEE. Trimming at V came to 0 bases and at J to 8 bases, leaving 7 bases not matched to a gene. This CDR3 has 15 residues. This CDR3 reads CASSVGASGWDEQFF. The CDR3 DNA follows: TGTGCCAGCAGCGTAGGGGCTAGCGGGTGGGATGAGCAGTTCTTC.

This clone was seen a handful of times. The chain employs TRBV28 and TRBJ2-5; D could derive from TRBD1 or TRBD2 (7 bases each). The V gene lost 8 bases and the J gene lost 2 bases, with 21 bases spanning the gap. The CDR3 is 16 amino acids. The germline V gene encodes CDR1 MDHEN and CDR2 SYDVKM. This CDR3 reads CASSRGRGPRQETQYF. CDR3 in DNA: TGTGCCAGCTCAAGGGGGAGGGGGCCTCGACAAGAGACCCAGTACTTC. Complete variable domain (other parts from reference TRBV28 and TRBJ2-5): DVKVTQSSRYLVKRTGEKVFLECVQDMDHENMFWYRQDPGLGLRLIYFSYDVKMKEKGDIPEGYSVSREKKERFSLILESASTNQTSMYLCASSRGRGPRQETQYFGPGTRLLVL.

Sample share makes this clone medium-sized. The rearrangement links TRBV30 to TRBJ1-1; D is perhaps TRBD1 (6 bases). CDR1 is GTSNPN and CDR2 is SVGIG in the germline V gene (reference sequence). The length of the CDR3 is 12 residues. V lost 8 bases to trimming and J lost 5 bases, with 15 bases between them. CDR3 amino acids: CARSRGGTEAFF. In DNA form, the CDR3 reads TGTGCCCGTTCCAGGGGTGGGACTGAAGCTTTCTTT.

The gene calls are TRBV7-9 and TRBJ2-5; weak D call: TRBD2 (7 bases). Per germline, CDR1 SEHNR and CDR2 FQNEAQ (reference sequence). CDR3 length equals 17 residues. Trimming stripped 5 bases from V and 2 bases from J, with 21 bases between. The CDR3, as DNA: TGTGCCAGCAGCCCAGGGGTTGGGGGGGAGGCTCAAGAGACCCAGTACTTC. Translating it yields CASSPGVGGEAQETQYF.

This clone was observed a handful of times. This chain connects TRBV27 to TRBJ2-7, with D possibly being TRBD2 (5 bases). Per germline, CDR1 MNHEY and CDR2 SMNVEV (reference sequence). The CDR3 loop spans 14 amino acids. With 3 bases removed from V and 3 bases from J, the gap between germline ends came to 12 bases. In nucleotides, the CDR3 is TGTGCCAGCAGTTTTCAGGCGGGCTACTACGAGCAGTACTTC. Translated, it gives CASSFQAGYYEQYF.

This clone was recorded a few times. The chain employs TRBV10-3 and TRBJ2-7, with 8 bases fitting TRBD1. Germline V CDR1 and CDR2: ENHRY, SYGVKD. This CDR3 has 14 residues. V trimming: 6 bases; J trimming: 2 bases; junction bases outside the gene matches: 6. The CDR3 reads CAIRGQVGAYEQYF. Written as DNA, the CDR3 is TGTGCCATCAGGGGACAGGTCGGTGCCTACGAGCAGTACTTC.

V usage is TRBV2 and J usage is TRBJ1-4; D not resolved. With 2 bases removed from V and 7 bases from J, the gap between germline ends came to 5 bases. Per the germline V gene, CDR1 is SNHLY and CDR2 is FYNNEI. The CDR3 extends over 12 amino acids. This CDR3 is CASSETREKLFF. CDR3 coding DNA: TGTGCCAGCAGTGAAACGCGTGAAAAACTGTTTTTT.

The V and J genes are TRBV2 and TRBJ2-1; 7 bases map to TRBD2. J gave up 3 bases and V 6 bases, and 5 bases lay outside the gene matches. Germline-derived CDR1 and CDR2 are SNHLY and FYNNEI. The CDR3 contains 14 residues. The CDR3 coding sequence is TGTGCCAGCAGAATTGGGACTATCTACAATGAGCAGTTCTTC. Amino acids: CASRIGTIYNEQFF.

The rearrangement joins TRBV30 to TRBJ2-3; no clear D gene. CDR1 and CDR2 (germline): GTSNPN, SVGIG (reference sequence). The CDR3 runs 12 residues. The V gene lost 6 bases and the J gene lost 2 bases, with 9 bases spanning the gap. The DNA of the CDR3 is TGTGCCTGTGCGCGTACCACAGATACGCAGTATTTT. This encodes CACARTTDTQYF.

This chain uses TRBV6-5 with TRBJ1-1; D is unresolved. Germline V gives CDR1 MNHEY, CDR2 SVGAGI. V was clipped by 3 bases and J by 2 bases, with 10 bases between them. This CDR3 is 14 amino acids long. As DNA, the CDR3 is TGTGCCAGCAGTTATTCGTCAGCAAACACTGAAGCTTTCTTT. It specifies CASSYSSANTEAFF.

The V call is TRBV28, the J call TRBJ2-1; 7 nucleotides match TRBD1. V dropped 6 bases and J dropped 4; count of bases not matched to a gene: 9. Germline-derived CDR1 and CDR2 are MDHEN and SYDVKM. The CDR3 consists of 15 residues. The CDR3 nucleotides are TGTGCCAGCAGCTTACTGACAGGGCGATACAATGAGCAGTTCTTC. Translating gives CASSLLTGRYNEQFF.

V usage is TRBV27 and J usage is TRBJ1-2; a weak D match, TRBD1 (6 bases). The germline gives CDR1 MNHEY, CDR2 SMNVEV (reference sequence). The CDR3 is 17 residues long. V was pared by 0 bases and J by 5 bases, with 19 bases between. The CDR3 coding sequence is TGTGCCAGCAGTTTATCTCCGGGGGCTACATCCCTATATGGCTACACCTTC. Protein sequence: CASSLSPGATSLYGYTF.

This sequence joins TRBV11-3 and TRBJ2-5; weak D call: TRBD2 (6 bases). CDR3 length equals 13 residues. Trimming left V 3 bases short and J 1 base short, with 6 bases between. Germline CDR1 and CDR2: SGHNT and YENEEA. This chain's CDR3 is CASSLGGQETQYF. The DNA of the CDR3 is TGTGCCAGCAGCTTGGGGGGCCAAGAGACCCAGTACTTC.

The rearrangement uses TRBV6-1 and TRBJ1-4; possible D gene TRBD1, 5 bases. The CDR3 has 15 amino acids. Deletions cut 7 bases from V and 2 bases from J, with 14 bases between. Germline CDR1 reads MNHNS; CDR2 reads SASEGT. The CDR3 nucleotides are TGTGCCAGCATCCACGTTGGGGGGACTAATGAAAAACTGTTTTTT. This gives the protein CASIHVGGTNEKLFF.

The V gene is TRBV10-1, the J gene TRBJ1-1; TRBD1 aligns across 7 bases. The V and J ends lost 0 bases and 4 bases, in that order; junction bases with no gene match: 5. The CDR3 has 15 residues. The germline V gene encodes CDR1 WNHNN and CDR2 SYGVQD (reference sequence). DNA for the CDR3: TGCGCCAGCAGTGAGTCGGAGACAGGGATCACTGAAGCTTTCTTT. As protein: CASSESETGITEAFF.

Only one count was recorded for this clone. The chain has TRBV5-1 and TRBJ1-6; 8 nucleotides match TRBD1. V gave up 5 bases and J gave up 9 bases; unmatched junction bases: 10. In germline, CDR1 is SGHRS, CDR2 YFSETQ. The CDR3 contains 15 residues. The CDR3 DNA follows: TGCGCCAGCAGTCTGGAAACAGGGGGAGGTTCACCCCTCCACTTT. Translation gives CASSLETGGGSPLHF.